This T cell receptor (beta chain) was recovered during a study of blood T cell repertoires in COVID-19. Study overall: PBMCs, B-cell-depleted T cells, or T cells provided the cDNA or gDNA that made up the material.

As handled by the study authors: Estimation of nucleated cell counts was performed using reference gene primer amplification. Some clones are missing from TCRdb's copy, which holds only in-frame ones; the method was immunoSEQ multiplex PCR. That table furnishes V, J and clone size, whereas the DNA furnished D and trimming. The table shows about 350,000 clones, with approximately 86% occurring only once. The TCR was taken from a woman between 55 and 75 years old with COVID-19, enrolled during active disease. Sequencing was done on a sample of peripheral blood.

The CDR3: CARSFPGQPNTEAFF. The DNA for the CDR3 is TGTGCCAGAAGCTTTCCGGGACAGCCGAACACTGAAGCTTTCTTT. The V and J genes are TRBV5-3 and TRBJ1-1; 7 bases align to TRBD1. TRBV5-3 is sorted into the ORF group, with uncertain function. This CDR3 is built from 15 residues. The V segment lost 2 bases and the J segment 1 base; nucleotides outside the gene matches: 5.